This TCR beta chain was documented in a study of T-cell reconstitution after alpha-beta-depleted transplantation in children. Construction of the TCRbeta library involved unique molecular identifiers. TCRdb reprocessed the PCR reads with MiXCR, giving one entry per CDR3 protein. The sample has hundreds of thousands of distinct CDR3 sequences, roughly 15% seen once. Germline CDR1 SGHVS, CDR2 FNYEAQ. V was cut by 1 base and J by 5 bases, with 12 bases left in between. This CDR3 region has 15 residues. The sample in question was PBMCs from the stem cell graft donor, obtained from the stem cell graft. V is TRBV7-6 and J is TRBJ1-5; perhaps TRBD1 as D (6 bases). The TCR sequence derives from a human donor who donated a stem cell graft to a child with acute myeloid leukemia. This CDR3 reads CASSLVWGADQPQHF. In DNA, the CDR3 is TGTGCCAGCAGCTTAGTTTGGGGGGCCGATCAGCCCCAGCATTTT.